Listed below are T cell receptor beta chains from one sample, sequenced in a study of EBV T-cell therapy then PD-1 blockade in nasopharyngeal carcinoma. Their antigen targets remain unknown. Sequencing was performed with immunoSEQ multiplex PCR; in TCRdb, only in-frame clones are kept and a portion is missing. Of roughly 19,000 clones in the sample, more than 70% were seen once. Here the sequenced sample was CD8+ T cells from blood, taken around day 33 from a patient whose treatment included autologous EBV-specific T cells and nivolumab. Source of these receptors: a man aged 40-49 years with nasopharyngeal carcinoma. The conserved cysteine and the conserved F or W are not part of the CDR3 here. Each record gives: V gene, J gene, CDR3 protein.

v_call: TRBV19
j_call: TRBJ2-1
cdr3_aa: ASSGGEGYNEQF

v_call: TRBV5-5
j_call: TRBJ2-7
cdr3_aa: ASIEGQGIDYEQY

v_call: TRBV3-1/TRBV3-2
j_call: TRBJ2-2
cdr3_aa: ASSQGLGVTGELF

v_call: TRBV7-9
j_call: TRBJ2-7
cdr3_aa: ASSADPGQGAYEQY

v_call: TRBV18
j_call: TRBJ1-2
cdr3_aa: ASSPLGGPRGGYT

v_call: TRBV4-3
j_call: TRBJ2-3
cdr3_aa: ASSQDPSGGADTQY

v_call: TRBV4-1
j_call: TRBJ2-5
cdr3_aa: ASSHRMEETQY

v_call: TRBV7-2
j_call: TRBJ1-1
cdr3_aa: ASSLLGANTEAF

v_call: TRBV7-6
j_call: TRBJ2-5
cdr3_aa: ASSLFVLKAETQY

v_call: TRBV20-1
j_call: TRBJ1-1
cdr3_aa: SASDSFAF

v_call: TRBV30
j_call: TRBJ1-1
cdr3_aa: AWSGLGVYTEAF

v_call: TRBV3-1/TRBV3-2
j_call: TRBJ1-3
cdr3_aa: ASSQVRQEPGNTIY

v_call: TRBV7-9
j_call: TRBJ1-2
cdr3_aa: ASSLSGTEANHGYT

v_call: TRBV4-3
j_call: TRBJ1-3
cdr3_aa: ASSQAGLGNTIY

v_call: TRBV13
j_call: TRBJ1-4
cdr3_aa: ASSFSGLQKLF

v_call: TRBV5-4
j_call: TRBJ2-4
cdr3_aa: ASSGQGSLAKNIQY

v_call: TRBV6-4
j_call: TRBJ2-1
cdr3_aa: ASSDSDRGEQF

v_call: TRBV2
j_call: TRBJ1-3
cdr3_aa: ASGRDTIY

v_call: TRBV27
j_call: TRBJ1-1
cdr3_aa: ASSLLPPGQGAIEAF

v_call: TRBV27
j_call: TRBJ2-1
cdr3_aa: ASSLSPGSGAYNEQF

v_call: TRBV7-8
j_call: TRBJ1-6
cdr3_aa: ASSLAGKKSPLH

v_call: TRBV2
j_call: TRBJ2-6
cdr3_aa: ASSEVWGSGANVLT